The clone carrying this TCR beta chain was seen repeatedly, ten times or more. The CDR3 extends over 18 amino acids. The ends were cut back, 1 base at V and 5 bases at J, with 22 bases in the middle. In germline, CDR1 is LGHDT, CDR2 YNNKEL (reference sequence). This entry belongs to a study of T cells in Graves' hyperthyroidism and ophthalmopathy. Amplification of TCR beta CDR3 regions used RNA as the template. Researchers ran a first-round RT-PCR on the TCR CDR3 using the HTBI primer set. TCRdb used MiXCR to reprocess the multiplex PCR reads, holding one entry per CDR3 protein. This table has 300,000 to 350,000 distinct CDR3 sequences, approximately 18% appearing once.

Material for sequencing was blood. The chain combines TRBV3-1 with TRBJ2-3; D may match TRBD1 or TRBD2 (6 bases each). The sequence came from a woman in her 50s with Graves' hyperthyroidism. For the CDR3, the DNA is TGTGCCAGCAGCCAAGGGCGGGGAAGGGGGGTAGGGAAAGATACGCAGTATTTT. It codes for CASSQGRGRGVGKDTQYF.